Listed below are T cell receptor beta chains from one sample, sequenced in a study of blood T cells in healthy people across ages. TCRdb independently ran MiXCR on the 5' RACE reads; one entry per CDR3 protein. The table has 850,000 to 950,000 distinct CDR3 sequences, around 30% seen once. The sequenced sample consisted of blood. The receptors derive from a woman older than 75 in good health. Both conserved end residues are part of each CDR3. Each record gives: clone size, V gene, J gene, D gene, CDR3 DNA, CDR3 protein. D genes are given only for firm matches. Expanded clones get a size class; other rows say once, few or many, or leave the size out.

abundance: -
v_gene: TRBV21-1
j_gene: TRBJ1-1
d_gene: -
CDR3nt: TGTGCCAGCAGCAAACACCCCAAAGGAGGGGCGGGGACTGAAGCTTTCTTT
CDR3aa: CASSKHPKGGAGTEAFF

abundance: -
v_gene: TRBV20-1
j_gene: TRBJ1-1
d_gene: TRBD1
CDR3nt: TGCAGTGCTCGGCAGGGGGCGAACACTGAAGCTTTCTTT
CDR3aa: CSARQGANTEAFF

abundance: -
v_gene: TRBV20-1
j_gene: TRBJ1-6
d_gene: TRBD1
CDR3nt: TGCAGTGCTAGGGCCCACAGGGGGCACAATTCACCCCTCCACTTT
CDR3aa: CSARAHRGHNSPLHF

abundance: -
v_gene: TRBV5-1
j_gene: TRBJ2-5
d_gene: TRBD2
CDR3nt: TGCGCCAGCAGCTTGGCCCCTCTAGCGGGGGAGAGTGAGCAGTACTTC
CDR3aa: CASSLAPLAGESEQYF

abundance: many
v_gene: TRBV20-1
j_gene: TRBJ2-1
d_gene: -
CDR3nt: TGCAGTGCTAGGGGGATAGGGGGGTCCTACAATGAGCAGTTCTTC
CDR3aa: CSARGIGGSYNEQFF

abundance: many
v_gene: TRBV28
j_gene: TRBJ2-3
d_gene: -
CDR3nt: TGTGCCAGCAGCTTGCAAAGAGATACGCAGTATTTT
CDR3aa: CASSLQRDTQYF

abundance: many
v_gene: TRBV5-1
j_gene: TRBJ2-3
d_gene: TRBD1
CDR3nt: TGCGCCAGCAGCCACGGACAGGGAGTCCCAGATACGCAGTATTTT
CDR3aa: CASSHGQGVPDTQYF

abundance: many
v_gene: TRBV7-2
j_gene: TRBJ2-1
d_gene: -
CDR3nt: TGTGCCAGCAGCTTAGGCAGGACGCAGGACAATGAGCAGTTCTTC
CDR3aa: CASSLGRTQDNEQFF

abundance: once
v_gene: TRBV2
j_gene: TRBJ2-5
d_gene: TRBD2
CDR3nt: TGTGCCAACGAGAAGGATACTAGCGGGAGCTACGGGCAGTACTTC
CDR3aa: CANEKDTSGSYGQYF

abundance: many
v_gene: TRBV11-1
j_gene: TRBJ1-2
d_gene: -
CDR3nt: TGTGCCAGCAGCCCCGACCTGTGGAACTATGGCTACACCTTC
CDR3aa: CASSPDLWNYGYTF

abundance: many
v_gene: TRBV4-3
j_gene: TRBJ2-7
d_gene: TRBD2
CDR3nt: TGCGCCAGCAGCCCCCGGGGACTAGGGTCCTACGAGCAGTACTTC
CDR3aa: CASSPRGLGSYEQYF

abundance: few
v_gene: TRBV6-2/TRBV6-3
j_gene: TRBJ2-5
d_gene: -
CDR3nt: TGTGCCACCACCCGGGTAGGGAGACAAGAGACCCAGTACTTC
CDR3aa: CATTRVGRQETQYF

abundance: -
v_gene: TRBV7-2
j_gene: TRBJ1-2
d_gene: -
CDR3nt: TGTGCCAGCAGCTCAGATGCATTGAACTATGGCTACACCTTC
CDR3aa: CASSSDALNYGYTF

abundance: many
v_gene: TRBV27
j_gene: TRBJ2-5
d_gene: -
CDR3nt: TGTGCCAGCAGTTTCAGGTGGAAAGAGACCCAGTACTTC
CDR3aa: CASSFRWKETQYF

abundance: many
v_gene: TRBV5-1
j_gene: TRBJ1-2
d_gene: -
CDR3nt: TGCGCCAGCAGTAGCTGGGACTATATGGATGGCTACACCTTC
CDR3aa: CASSSWDYMDGYTF

abundance: -
v_gene: TRBV15
j_gene: TRBJ2-3
d_gene: TRBD1
CDR3nt: TGTGCCACCAGCAGAGATCGACAGGGTACAGATACGCAGTATTTT
CDR3aa: CATSRDRQGTDTQYF

abundance: many
v_gene: TRBV20-1
j_gene: TRBJ2-7
d_gene: -
CDR3nt: TGCAGTGCTAGAGAGCAGGGGGGGACCTACGAGCAGTACTTC
CDR3aa: CSAREQGGTYEQYF

abundance: -
v_gene: TRBV6-1
j_gene: TRBJ1-1
d_gene: -
CDR3nt: TGTGCCAGCAGGGTAGATACCTCCATGAACACTGAAGCTTTCTTT
CDR3aa: CASRVDTSMNTEAFF

abundance: -
v_gene: TRBV19
j_gene: TRBJ2-4
d_gene: -
CDR3nt: TGTGCCAGTAGTAAACAGGGCGTCGGGAACATTCAGTACTTC
CDR3aa: CASSKQGVGNIQYF

abundance: -
v_gene: TRBV30
j_gene: TRBJ1-2
d_gene: -
CDR3nt: TGTGCCTGGAGTGTAGGGAGGGCTAACTATGGCTACACCTTC
CDR3aa: CAWSVGRANYGYTF

abundance: many
v_gene: TRBV18
j_gene: TRBJ2-5
d_gene: -
CDR3nt: TGTGCCAGCTCACCCGCCCCCCAAGAGACCCAGTACTTC
CDR3aa: CASSPAPQETQYF

abundance: many
v_gene: TRBV6-2/TRBV6-3
j_gene: TRBJ2-7
d_gene: TRBD2
CDR3nt: TGTGCCAGCAGTCGCTCTCCTAGCGGGGGACCCTACGAGCAGTACTTC
CDR3aa: CASSRSPSGGPYEQYF

abundance: -
v_gene: TRBV7-9
j_gene: TRBJ1-5
d_gene: TRBD1
CDR3nt: TGTGCCAGCAGCTTTGCCGGGACAGGGGGGGTAAGCAATCAGCCCCAGCATTTT
CDR3aa: CASSFAGTGGVSNQPQHF

abundance: -
v_gene: TRBV30
j_gene: TRBJ2-1
d_gene: TRBD2
CDR3nt: TGTGCCTGGAGTGTAACCGGGACTAGCGGTTTTCAGGAGCAGTTCTTC
CDR3aa: CAWSVTGTSGFQEQFF

abundance: few
v_gene: TRBV27
j_gene: TRBJ1-1
d_gene: -
CDR3nt: TGTGCCAGCAGTCCACTCAGTCAGAACACTGAAGCTTTCTTT
CDR3aa: CASSPLSQNTEAFF

abundance: -
v_gene: TRBV7-2
j_gene: TRBJ1-2
d_gene: -
CDR3nt: TGTGCCAGCAGCATCCGGGGGGCGGGCTACACCTTC
CDR3aa: CASSIRGAGYTF

abundance: -
v_gene: TRBV5-1
j_gene: TRBJ1-2
d_gene: -
CDR3nt: TGCGCCAGCAGCGAACAGGTGGAGAGCTATGGCTACACCTTC
CDR3aa: CASSEQVESYGYTF

abundance: few
v_gene: TRBV5-1
j_gene: TRBJ1-1
d_gene: -
CDR3nt: TGCGCCAGCAGCTCAACCGGGACTCCGAGAGCTGAAGCTTTCTTT
CDR3aa: CASSSTGTPRAEAFF

abundance: -
v_gene: TRBV5-1
j_gene: TRBJ2-3
d_gene: -
CDR3nt: TGCGCCAGCAGCTTCCTTTTATCGGAGGGCACAGATACGCAGTATTTT
CDR3aa: CASSFLLSEGTDTQYF

abundance: -
v_gene: TRBV29-1
j_gene: TRBJ1-1
d_gene: -
CDR3nt: TGCAGCGCGTTGACTTCGAACACTGAAGCTTTCTTT
CDR3aa: CSALTSNTEAFF

abundance: -
v_gene: TRBV14
j_gene: TRBJ2-7
d_gene: -
CDR3nt: TGTGCCAGCAGCCAAGGGAACGGCTACGTGCAGTACTTC
CDR3aa: CASSQGNGYVQYF

abundance: -
v_gene: TRBV9
j_gene: TRBJ1-1
d_gene: -
CDR3nt: TGTGCCAGCAGCGGTACCGGGACGTTGAACACTGAAGCTTTCTTT
CDR3aa: CASSGTGTLNTEAFF

abundance: many
v_gene: TRBV7-9
j_gene: TRBJ2-3
d_gene: -
CDR3nt: TGTGCCAGCAGCTTAGGTGTCGGGGGCGACACAGATACGCAGTATTTT
CDR3aa: CASSLGVGGDTDTQYF

abundance: few
v_gene: TRBV6-2/TRBV6-3
j_gene: TRBJ2-3
d_gene: TRBD1
CDR3nt: TGTGCCAGCAGAAGACAGGGGATGGGAGATACGCAGTATTTT
CDR3aa: CASRRQGMGDTQYF

abundance: few
v_gene: TRBV6-5
j_gene: TRBJ2-2
d_gene: -
CDR3nt: TGTGCCACCCGAGGACAGACGAACACCGGGGAGCTGTTTTTT
CDR3aa: CATRGQTNTGELFF

abundance: many
v_gene: TRBV29-1
j_gene: TRBJ2-5
d_gene: -
CDR3nt: TGCAGCGTTGTGAGGGGTACTCAAGAGACCCAGTACTTC
CDR3aa: CSVVRGTQETQYF

abundance: -
v_gene: TRBV14
j_gene: TRBJ2-5
d_gene: -
CDR3nt: TGTGCCAGCAGCCAAGCCCCCGTCCAGTACTTC
CDR3aa: CASSQAPVQYF

abundance: many
v_gene: TRBV2
j_gene: TRBJ2-7
d_gene: -
CDR3nt: TGTGCCAGCAGTGAACGGGGCGAGCAGTACTTC
CDR3aa: CASSERGEQYF

abundance: once
v_gene: TRBV13
j_gene: TRBJ2-1
d_gene: TRBD2
CDR3nt: TGTGCCAGCAGCTCGCCAGCGGGAGTTCGTGAGCAGTTCTTC
CDR3aa: CASSSPAGVREQFF

abundance: -
v_gene: TRBV5-1
j_gene: TRBJ1-2
d_gene: TRBD1
CDR3nt: TGCGCCAGCAGCTCAGGACAGGGGTGGATCTCACGGTATGGCTACACCTTC
CDR3aa: CASSSGQGWISRYGYTF

abundance: -
v_gene: TRBV20-1
j_gene: TRBJ2-7
d_gene: -
CDR3nt: TGCAGTGCTAGATTATCTGGTTCCTACGAGCAGTACTTC
CDR3aa: CSARLSGSYEQYF

abundance: -
v_gene: TRBV30
j_gene: TRBJ2-1
d_gene: -
CDR3nt: TGTGCCTGCCGACTCGGGGGACTCCACAATGAGCAGTTCTTC
CDR3aa: CACRLGGLHNEQFF

abundance: -
v_gene: TRBV14
j_gene: TRBJ2-2
d_gene: TRBD2
CDR3nt: TGTGCCAGCAGCCAACGGACGGGGAGGGGCACCGGGGAGCTGTTTTTT
CDR3aa: CASSQRTGRGTGELFF

abundance: -
v_gene: TRBV18
j_gene: TRBJ1-6
d_gene: -
CDR3nt: TGTGCCAGCTCACCAATAGGGATCCGTCTAAATTCACCCCTCCACTTT
CDR3aa: CASSPIGIRLNSPLHF

abundance: few
v_gene: TRBV5-8
j_gene: TRBJ2-5
d_gene: TRBD2
CDR3nt: TGTGCCAGCAGCCCGAACGTACTAGCGGGGGGTTTAGGAGAGACCCAGTACTTC
CDR3aa: CASSPNVLAGGLGETQYF

abundance: -
v_gene: TRBV10-1
j_gene: TRBJ1-1
d_gene: TRBD1
CDR3nt: TGCGCCAGCAGTGAGTTTCGGACAGGGGGCTGGGGTGAAGCTTTCTTT
CDR3aa: CASSEFRTGGWGEAFF